This TCR beta chain is drawn from a study of naive and memory T cell subsets. Whole-study findings and limits: Possibly reflecting memory cells re-expressing CD45RA, a few larger clonotypes occurred in naive repertoires, especially CD8. Diversity fell and Gini index rose from naive through CM, EM, EMRA.

Per the germline V gene, CDR1 is MNHEY and CDR2 is SVGEGT. V lost 5 bases and J lost 6; bases outside the gene matches: 4. The CDR3 is made up of 13 amino acids. Two oligonucleotides, mixed equimolar, formed the beta constant-region primer covering TRBC1 and TRBC2. Four rounds of PCR amplified the ligated cDNA using nested alpha and beta constant-region primers plus SP2. TCRdb re-derived calls from the UMI-ligation and nested PCR reads in MiXCR, one entry per CDR3 protein. The sample includes under 150,000 distinct CDR3 sequences, roughly a fifth of them seen just once. A few counts support this clonotype. The antigen remains undetermined.

The specimen sequenced was naive CD8+ T cells from blood. The sequence derives from a human donor in good health. The rearrangement uses TRBV6-2 or TRBV6-3 and TRBJ2-3, with 8 bases lining up with TRBD2. The CDR3 spells CASSPGLADTQYF. The CDR3, as DNA: TGTGCCAGCAGTCCCGGACTAGCCGATACGCAGTATTTT.